This TCR beta chain was recovered during a study of read filtering for tumor transcriptome and immune sequencing. For the study at large: By R-ISS, stages I, II and III held about 8, 17 and 7 patients.

This CDR3 region has 13 residues. From germline, CDR1 is DFQATT and CDR2 SNEGSKA (reference sequence). V lost 3 bases to trimming and J lost 7 bases, with 13 bases between them. This library used roughly 400 ng RNA and molecular barcoded adaptors spanning alpha/delta and beta/gamma chains. TCRdb fed the reads into MiXCR, producing one record per CDR3 protein. This sample yields some 130,000 distinct CDR3 sequences, of which about 12% are seen a single time; 8.4% belongs to the top ten. Material: a population of CD138-negative cells sorted from bone marrow. The clonotype originates from a donor over 35 with multiple myeloma. The gene calls are TRBV20-1 and TRBJ2-1; D is perhaps TRBD2 (6 bases). The CDR3 nucleotides are TGCAGTGCTAGTATGAAACTAGCTAATGAGCAGTTCTTC. This sequence encodes CSASMKLANEQFF.